This TCR beta chain was documented in a study of blood T cell repertoires in COVID-19. Across the whole study: Specimens from acute and convalescent COVID-19 originated in the United States, Italy and Spain.

This table comes from immunoSEQ multiplex PCR, and its TCRdb copy is limited to in-frame clones, with some not included. The sample shows 150,000 to 160,000 clones, roughly 88% of them seen only once. Sequencing was carried out using peripheral blood. This TCR was recovered from a woman aged 50 to 65 with acute or convalescent COVID-19.

This CDR3 is CASSPSGGAKETQYF. The DNA for the CDR3 is TGTGCCAGCAGCCCGAGCGGGGGGGCGAAAGAGACCCAGTACTTC. V is TRBV7-2 and J is TRBJ2-5; 10 nucleotides line up with TRBD2. The CDR3 is 15 residues long. Germline V lookup: CDR1 SGHTA, CDR2 FQGNSA. The trim removed 5 bases at V and 3 bases at J, leaving 6 bases unmatched.